This T cell receptor beta chain was sequenced for a study of radiation and T cells in renal cell carcinoma. Time point: blood 4 weeks post-SBRT, at nephrectomy. Treatment: 15 Gy SBRT to primary tumor, nephrectomy 4 weeks later. Nephrectomy followed 15 Gy stereotactic body radiation by 4 weeks. After SBRT, blood was collected at 2 and 4 weeks, plus baseline. The tumor was a clear cell renal cell carcinoma. This CDR3 has 13 amino acids. The V gene's germline CDR1 is MNHNS and CDR2 SASEGT. V lost 7 bases and J 3 bases, leaving 12 bases between the germline ends. The repertoire was sequenced with immunoSEQ multiplex PCR; TCRdb's copy has only in-frame clones and lacks some. The sample yields approximately 92,000 clones, around four fifths seen once.

The source was blood, collected from a patient whose treatment included radiotherapy and nephrectomy. The TCR comes from a man aged 50 or older with renal cell carcinoma. The V and J genes are TRBV6-1 and TRBJ2-5; TRBD1 might be the D (5 bases). CDR3: CASTGPSKETQYF. The CDR3 coding sequence is TGTGCCAGCACAGGGCCGTCCAAAGAGACCCAGTACTTC.